The present TCR beta chain was sequenced within a study of human T cells and chemical hapten exposure. Documented time point: patch test 1, 2 weeks after DPC sensitization. The sample's treatment: therapeutic diphenylcyclopropenone sensitization with weekly scalp DPC. Unfractionated whole blood yielded the extracted total RNA. TCRdb re-called the RACE reads through MiXCR, storing one row per CDR3 protein. The sample lists roughly 160,000 distinct CDR3 sequences; roughly 14% were seen once. V shed 5 bases and J 7 bases; nucleotides not matched to a gene: 10. The length of the CDR3 is 15 residues. Germline lookup yields CDR1 SGHAT and CDR2 FQNNGV.

This sequence was found in a woman aged 25 to 39 with alopecia areata. Some clones in this sample may be carry-over from other donors' samples. The sample in question was whole blood, obtained in connection with sensitization to the hapten diphenylcyclopropenone (DPC). V usage is TRBV11-2 and J usage is TRBJ2-1; TRBD1 aligns across 8 bases. CDR3 bases: TGTGCCAGCAGCCCCTCGGACAGGGCGGGGAATGAGCAGTTCTTC. It codes for CASSPSDRAGNEQFF.